Following are 3 T cell receptor beta chains from one sample sequenced in a study of blood T cell repertoires in COVID-19. The protocol was immunoSEQ multiplex PCR, while the TCRdb copy is restricted to in-frame clones and leaves out a portion. The sample consists of 90,000 to 100,000 clones, around 83% of them appearing once. Sample: peripheral blood. Receptors were obtained from a man aged 55-75 years with acute or convalescent COVID-19.

The genes are TRBV5-5 and TRBJ2-2, with a tentative D call TRBD1 (6 bases). Between the trimmed V and J ends, which lost 4 bases and 0 bases, there was a span of 13 bases. Germline CDR1 SGHKS, CDR2 YYEKEE (reference sequence). The CDR3 sequence is 16 residues long. CDR3 sequence (DNA): TGTGCCAGCAGCACCACAGGGCTGCCGAACACCGGGGAGCTGTTTTTT. Protein: CASSTTGLPNTGELFF. Looking up the rest from reference TRBV5-5 and TRBJ2-2 gives the full variable domain: DAGVTQSPTHLIKTRGQQVTLRCSPISGHKSVSWYQQVLGQGPQFIFQYYEKEERGRGNFPDRFSARQFPNYSSELNVNALLLGDSALYLCASSTTGLPNTGELFFGEGSRLTVL.

The rearrangement links TRBV9 to TRBJ2-2, with a weak D call TRBD1 (6 bases). Trimming removed 4 bases at V and 0 bases at J, with 13 bases between. Germline CDR1 is SGDLS and CDR2 is YYNGEE. This CDR3 comprises 16 residues. The CDR3 DNA reads as TGTGCCAGCAGCCGGATGGGGGCCTCGAACACCGGGGAGCTGTTTTTT. It specifies CASSRMGASNTGELFF.

This clone was seen more than once but under ten times. The chain employs TRBV2 and TRBJ2-1; TRBD2 matches at 10 bases. There are 19 residues in the CDR3. With V trimmed by 5 bases and J by 0 bases, 13 bases remained unmatched. The germline V gene has CDR1 SNHLY and CDR2 FYNNEI. The CDR3 DNA sequence: TGTGCCAGCAGTTCTCGGAGGGGACTAGCGTTGAGCTCCTACAATGAGCAGTTCTTC. Residues: CASSSRRGLALSSYNEQFF.